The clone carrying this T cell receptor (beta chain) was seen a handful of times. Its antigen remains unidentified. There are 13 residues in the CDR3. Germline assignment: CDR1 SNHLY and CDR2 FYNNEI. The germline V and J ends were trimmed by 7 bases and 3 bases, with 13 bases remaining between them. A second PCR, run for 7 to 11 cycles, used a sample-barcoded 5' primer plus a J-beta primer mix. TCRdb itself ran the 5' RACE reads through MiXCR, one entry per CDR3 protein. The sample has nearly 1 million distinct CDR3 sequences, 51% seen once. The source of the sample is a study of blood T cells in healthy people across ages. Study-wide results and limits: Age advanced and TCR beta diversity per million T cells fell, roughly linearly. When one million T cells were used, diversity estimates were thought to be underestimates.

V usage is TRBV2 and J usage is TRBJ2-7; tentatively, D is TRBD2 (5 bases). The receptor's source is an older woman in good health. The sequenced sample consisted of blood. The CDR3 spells CASTPGLGYEQYF. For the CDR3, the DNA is TGTGCCAGCACCCCGGGATTGGGCTACGAGCAGTACTTC.